Below, 20 T cell receptor beta chains from the same sample are listed, as sequenced in a study of cytomegalovirus exposure and HLA in healthy donors. The PCR used 60 Vbeta and 13 Jbeta primers. Produced via immunoSEQ multiplex PCR; TCRdb's table is partial and in-frame only. The sample lists roughly 150,000 clones; 65% to 80% were seen once. Sequences were obtained from PBMCs. The receptors derive from a woman in her forties in good health and CMV-seronegative.

The chain carries TRBV18 and TRBJ1-1; a weak D match, TRBD1 (6 bases). The V end lost 0 bases, the J end lost 0 bases, and 11 bases lay between the germline ends. CDR1 KGHSH and CDR2 LQKENI come from the germline V gene. The CDR3 contains 16 residues. The CDR3 DNA is TGTGCCAGCTCACCACCAGGACAGAACATGAACACTGAAGCTTTCTTT. This translates into CASSPPGQNMNTEAFF.

This clone appeared a few times. The chain links TRBV5-5 to TRBJ1-1; 8 nucleotides match TRBD1. The V gene end was trimmed by 1 base and the J gene end by 10 bases; junction bases not matched to a gene: 9. Germline V gene lookup returns CDR1 SGHKS and CDR2 YYEKEE (reference sequence). The CDR3 extends over 14 amino acids. The CDR3 spells CASSLTRKGQAAFF. CDR3 nucleotides: TGTGCCAGCAGCTTGACCAGGAAGGGACAGGCAGCTTTCTTT.

This chain links TRBV7-6 with TRBJ2-7; 8 nucleotides align to TRBD1. Trimming at V came to 3 bases and at J to 10 bases, leaving 8 bases not matched to a gene. Germline V gene data show CDR1 as SGHVS and CDR2 as FNYEAQ. The CDR3 length is 13 residues. The CDR3 reads CASSLDRETPQYF. The DNA of the CDR3 is TGTGCCAGCAGCTTGGACAGGGAGACCCCCCAGTACTTC.

The genes are TRBV25-1 and TRBJ2-3; 11 bases are a match to TRBD2. The CDR3 has 15 amino acids. The V segment lost 6 bases and the J segment 4 bases; nucleotides outside the gene matches: 6. Per germline, CDR1 MGHDK and CDR2 SYGVNS. The CDR3 DNA sequence: TGTGCCAGCAGACATAGCGGGGGGGCTTCAGATACGCAGTATTTT. Protein sequence: CASRHSGGASDTQYF.

V is TRBV28 and J is TRBJ2-7; 12 bases line up with TRBD1. Germline CDR1 MDHEN, CDR2 SYDVKM. The CDR3 has 16 residues. V shed 5 bases, J shed 6 bases, and the junction held 11 bases outside the gene matches. The CDR3 coding sequence is TGTGCCAGCAGTACACCCGGGGGGACAGGGGGCATCGAGCAGTACTTC. It is translated as CASSTPGGTGGIEQYF.

V gene TRBV4-1 combines with J gene TRBJ2-3; D is perhaps TRBD2 (7 bases). CDR3 length: 17 amino acids. The germline V and J ends were trimmed by 1 base and 5 bases, with 19 bases remaining between them. Per germline, CDR1 MGHRA and CDR2 YSYEKL. The CDR3 sequence: CASSQGILRGAGDTQYF. In DNA form, the CDR3 reads TGCGCCAGCAGCCAAGGGATTTTACGGGGGGCGGGAGATACGCAGTATTTT.

The chain recombines TRBV19 with TRBJ2-2, with TRBD1 matching over 10 bases. Per the germline V gene, CDR1 is LNHDA and CDR2 is SQIVND (reference sequence). The CDR3 contains 16 residues. Losses at the gene ends were 4 bases for V and 7 bases for J; bases not matched to a gene: 9. The CDR3 is CASSSPDRGYFGELFF. Written as DNA, the CDR3 is TGTGCCAGTAGTAGCCCGGACAGGGGGTACTTCGGGGAGCTGTTTTTT.

This sequence joins TRBV5-1 and TRBJ1-2; 9 bases are a match to TRBD1. Per germline, CDR1 SGHRS and CDR2 YFSETQ. The CDR3 totals 14 residues. After removal of 3 bases from V and 2 bases from J, the junction contained 2 bases not matched to a gene. CDR3 coding DNA: TGCGCCAGCAGCTACGACAGGGGGAACTATGGCTACACCTTC. Protein: CASSYDRGNYGYTF.

This chain links TRBV9 with TRBJ1-1, with a tentative D call TRBD1 (5 bases). Trimming took off 6 bases at V and 3 bases at J, with 12 bases between the two ends. Germline V CDR1 and CDR2: SGDLS, YYNGEE. This CDR3 contains 13 residues. The CDR3 spells CASTLGGDTEAFF. The CDR3 DNA reads as TGTGCCAGCACCCTGGGAGGGGACACTGAAGCTTTCTTT.

The V and J genes are TRBV5-1 and TRBJ1-4; D ambiguous. In germline, CDR1 is SGHRS, CDR2 YFSETQ. V shed 3 bases and J shed 5 bases, with 17 bases lying between them. CDR3 length: 16 amino acids. The CDR3 sequence is CASSYGHTGENEKLFF. The CDR3 DNA reads as TGCGCCAGCAGCTATGGCCACACCGGGGAGAATGAAAAACTGTTTTTT.

The chain links TRBV5-6 to TRBJ1-3; D gene ambiguous. Germline V gene sequence: CDR1 SGHDT, CDR2 YYEEEE. The length of the CDR3 is 15 residues. Trimming removed 4 bases at V and 2 bases at J, with 13 bases between. CDR3 in amino acids: CASSLGGLTGNTIYF. The CDR3 DNA sequence: TGTGCCAGCAGCCTTGGCGGGTTGACTGGAAACACCATATATTTT. Using reference TRBV5-6 and TRBJ1-3 for the parts outside the CDR3, the full variable domain is DAGVTQSPTHLIKTRGQQVTLRCSPKSGHDTVSWYQQALGQGPQFIFQYYEEEERQRGNFPDRFSGHQFPNYSSELNVNALLLGDSALYLCASSLGGLTGNTIYFGEGSWLTVV.

V usage is TRBV18 and J usage is TRBJ1-2, with TRBD1 matching over 8 bases. Looked up from germline, CDR1 is KGHSH and CDR2 is LQKENI. The CDR3 is made up of 14 amino acids. Losses at the gene ends were 5 bases for V and 6 bases for J; bases not matched to a gene: 8. This chain's CDR3 is CASSSGQGRHGYTF. The DNA of the CDR3 is TGTGCCAGCTCATCCGGACAGGGTAGACATGGCTACACCTTC.

The chain uses TRBV18 and TRBJ2-7, with a weak D call TRBD2 (7 bases). V lost 3 bases, J lost 2 bases, and 11 bases lay in between. Germline V gives CDR1 KGHSH, CDR2 LQKENI. The CDR3 consists of 14 residues. The CDR3 here is CASSPGGGAYEQYF. CDR3 DNA: TGTGCCAGCTCACCCGGCGGGGGCGCCTACGAGCAGTACTTC.

V gene TRBV4-2 combines with J gene TRBJ1-4, with 7 bases fitting TRBD1. CDR1 is LGHNA, CDR2 YNFKEQ, per germline. After removal of 1 base from V and 6 bases from J, the junction contained 8 bases not matched to a gene. The CDR3 has 16 residues. The CDR3 reads CASSQGGRDSYEKLFF. DNA of the CDR3: TGTGCCAGCAGCCAAGGAGGGCGGGACAGTTATGAAAAACTGTTTTTT.

This chain joins TRBV5-1 and TRBJ2-1; 14 bases align to TRBD2. Unmatched junction bases numbered 15, after V lost 3 bases and J lost 7 bases. Germline CDR1 and CDR2: SGHRS and YFSETQ. The CDR3 totals 19 residues. CDR3 protein: CASSWTGTTGTSGSNEQFF. The CDR3 DNA reads TGCGCCAGCAGCTGGACCGGGACAACCGGGACTAGCGGGAGTAATGAGCAGTTCTTC.

V gene TRBV2 combines with J gene TRBJ1-1; D possibly corresponds to TRBD1 (5 bases). V was pared by 10 bases and J by 5 bases, with 17 bases between. CDR1 is SNHLY and CDR2 is FYNNEI in the germline V gene. CDR3 length equals 13 residues. The CDR3 region has the DNA TGTGCCACCTACAGGTACCTGGGGACTGAAGCTTTCTTT. Translation: CATYRYLGTEAFF.

The V and J genes are TRBV5-1 and TRBJ1-2, with 8 bases fitting TRBD1. Germline lookup yields CDR1 SGHRS and CDR2 YFSETQ. CDR3 length: 14 amino acids. V trimming: 4 bases; J trimming: 7 bases; junction bases outside the gene matches: 9. The CDR3 nucleotides are TGCGCCAGCAGCGTGACAGGGGCCGGCGCTGGCTACACCTTC. The encoded protein is CASSVTGAGAGYTF. The variable domain in full, completed from reference TRBV5-1 and TRBJ1-2, reads KAGVTQTPRYLIKTRGQQVTLSCSPISGHRSVSWYQQTPGQGLQFLFEYFSETQRNKGNFPGRFSGRQFSNSRSEMNVSTLELGDSALYLCASSVTGAGAGYTFGSGTRLTVV.

V and J are TRBV6-1 and TRBJ1-1; D is perhaps TRBD1 (5 bases). V lost 5 bases to trimming and J lost 8 bases, with 9 bases between them. Germline CDR1 and CDR2: MNHNS and SASEGT. This CDR3 contains 11 residues. The CDR3 region is CASSQGHEAFF. For the CDR3, the DNA is TGTGCCAGCAGTCAAGGACACGAAGCTTTCTTT.

A few counts support this clone. The chain recombines TRBV6-5 with TRBJ2-7, with D perhaps matching TRBD2 (6 bases). This CDR3 contains 14 residues. V was shortened by 5 bases and J by 0 bases, with 11 bases between the two germline ends. Germline CDR1 and CDR2: MNHEY and SVGAGI. This CDR3 is CASSTSGDSYEQYF. CDR3 DNA: TGTGCCAGCAGTACCTCGGGAGACTCCTACGAGCAGTACTTC.

This clone was seen a handful of times. This sequence joins TRBV6-1 and TRBJ2-2, with 15 bases matching TRBD2. V lost 5 bases to trimming and J lost 5 bases; unmatched junction nucleotides: 6. The CDR3 has 17 residues. Germline V gives CDR1 MNHNS, CDR2 SASEGT. Here the CDR3 DNA reads TGTGCCAGCAGTAAAGGGGGACTAGCGGGAGGTACCGGGGAGCTGTTTTTT. Encoded protein: CASSKGGLAGGTGELFF.